A selection of T cell receptor beta chains follows, all from one sample in a study of blood T cell repertoires in COVID-19. The table came from immunoSEQ multiplex PCR; TCRdb's copy has only in-frame clones and leaves some out. This sample has 120,000 to 150,000 clones, with approximately 87% found just once. Input material: peripheral blood. The receptors originated from a woman aged 35 to 49 with acute or convalescent COVID-19. Each CDR3 is given with its conserved first and last residue. The order of the fields is CDR3 protein, CDR3 DNA, CDR3 length, V gene, clone size, J gene, D gene. A D gene is named only where the DNA matches it firmly. Clone size, where shown, is once, few, many, or a class for clones that have expanded.

CDR3 protein: CASSRKSGTSGYNEQFF
CDR3 DNA: TGTGCCAGCAGCCGAAAATCCGGGACTAGCGGCTACAATGAGCAGTTCTTC
CDR3 length: 17
V gene: TRBV4-2
clone size: .
J gene: TRBJ2-1
D gene: TRBD2

CDR3 protein: CASSIWDRGENQPQHF
CDR3 DNA: TGTGCCAGTAGTATTTGGGACAGGGGGGAAAATCAGCCCCAGCATTTT
CDR3 length: 16
V gene: TRBV19
clone size: few
J gene: TRBJ1-5
D gene: TRBD1

CDR3 protein: CASSPLSGEEAFF
CDR3 DNA: TGTGCCAGCTCACCCCTGTCTGGAGAGGAAGCTTTCTTT
CDR3 length: 13
V gene: TRBV18
clone size: .
J gene: TRBJ1-1
D gene: .

CDR3 protein: CASSQEGGSGNTIYF
CDR3 DNA: TGCGCCAGCAGCCAAGAAGGCGGCTCTGGAAACACCATATATTTT
CDR3 length: 15
V gene: TRBV4-1
clone size: .
J gene: TRBJ1-3
D gene: .

CDR3 protein: CASSLRGQGIDTQYF
CDR3 DNA: TGTGCCAGCAGCTTAAGGGGACAGGGAATAGATACGCAGTATTTT
CDR3 length: 15
V gene: TRBV7-9
clone size: .
J gene: TRBJ2-3
D gene: TRBD1

CDR3 protein: CASSELGGNTEAFF
CDR3 DNA: TGTGCCAGCAGTGAACTGGGAGGGAACACTGAAGCTTTCTTT
CDR3 length: 14
V gene: TRBV6-1
clone size: .
J gene: TRBJ1-1
D gene: .

CDR3 protein: CASSSHGPGRDTEAFF
CDR3 DNA: TGTGCCAGCAGCTCCCACGGACCGGGGAGGGACACTGAAGCTTTCTTT
CDR3 length: 16
V gene: TRBV7-2
clone size: few
J gene: TRBJ1-1
D gene: .

CDR3 protein: CASSSQGFSTDTQYF
CDR3 DNA: TGTGCCAGCAGCTCACAGGGGTTTAGCACAGATACGCAGTATTTT
CDR3 length: 15
V gene: TRBV7-2
clone size: .
J gene: TRBJ2-3
D gene: TRBD1

CDR3 protein: CASSYKTGGYTQYF
CDR3 DNA: TGTGCCAGCAGTTACAAGACAGGGGGATATACGCAGTATTTT
CDR3 length: 14
V gene: TRBV6-5
clone size: .
J gene: TRBJ2-3
D gene: TRBD1

CDR3 protein: CASSLFRTAPNYGYTF
CDR3 DNA: TGTGCCAGCAGTTTATTCCGGACAGCTCCGAACTATGGCTACACCTTC
CDR3 length: 16
V gene: TRBV28
clone size: .
J gene: TRBJ1-2
D gene: .

CDR3 protein: CASRDRLYGYTF
CDR3 DNA: TGTGCCAGTAGGGACAGACTCTATGGCTACACCTTC
CDR3 length: 12
V gene: TRBV19
clone size: .
J gene: TRBJ1-2
D gene: .

CDR3 protein: CASLGGSSYEQYF
CDR3 DNA: TGTGCCTCCCTAGGGGGAAGCTCCTACGAGCAGTACTTC
CDR3 length: 13
V gene: TRBV10-3
clone size: .
J gene: TRBJ2-7
D gene: .

CDR3 protein: CASSYPDRFPYEQYF
CDR3 DNA: TGTGCCAGCAGTTACCCGGACAGGTTCCCCTACGAGCAGTACTTC
CDR3 length: 15
V gene: TRBV6-5
clone size: .
J gene: TRBJ2-7
D gene: TRBD1

CDR3 protein: CASRRGASTDTQYF
CDR3 DNA: TGTGCCAGCAGGCGGGGAGCTAGCACAGATACGCAGTATTTT
CDR3 length: 14
V gene: TRBV7-3
clone size: .
J gene: TRBJ2-3
D gene: .

CDR3 protein: CASSQDVSMGLAGGWGTGELFF
CDR3 DNA: TGCGCCAGCAGCCAAGATGTCTCCATGGGACTAGCGGGAGGGTGGGGCACCGGGGAGCTGTTTTTT
CDR3 length: 22
V gene: TRBV4-3
clone size: once
J gene: TRBJ2-2
D gene: TRBD2

CDR3 protein: CASSDLTGVETQYF
CDR3 DNA: TGTGCCAGCAGTGATTTGACAGGGGTAGAGACCCAGTACTTC
CDR3 length: 14
V gene: TRBV6-1
clone size: .
J gene: TRBJ2-5
D gene: TRBD1

CDR3 protein: CASSYSSPYEQYF
CDR3 DNA: TGTGCCAGCAGTTACTCGAGCCCCTACGAGCAGTACTTC
CDR3 length: 13
V gene: TRBV6-6
clone size: .
J gene: TRBJ2-7
D gene: .

CDR3 protein: CASSASDRLNTEAFF
CDR3 DNA: TGTGCCAGCAGCGCATCGGACAGGTTGAACACTGAAGCTTTCTTT
CDR3 length: 15
V gene: TRBV7-6
clone size: .
J gene: TRBJ1-1
D gene: TRBD1

CDR3 protein: CATSRGVAGGKGNYGYTF
CDR3 DNA: TGTGCCACCAGCAGAGGGGTAGCAGGGGGCAAGGGAAACTATGGCTACACCTTC
CDR3 length: 18
V gene: TRBV15
clone size: .
J gene: TRBJ1-2
D gene: TRBD1

CDR3 protein: CASSSGTSQGF
CDR3 DNA: TGTGCCAGCAGCTCGGGGACTAGTCAGGGCTTC
CDR3 length: 11
V gene: TRBV7-9
clone size: .
J gene: TRBJ2-7
D gene: TRBD2

CDR3 protein: CASGFSGGWEQFF
CDR3 DNA: TGTGCCAGCGGCTTTAGCGGGGGATGGGAGCAGTTCTTC
CDR3 length: 13
V gene: TRBV3-1/TRBV3-2
clone size: .
J gene: TRBJ2-1
D gene: TRBD2

CDR3 protein: CSVEDWGQEASDTQYF
CDR3 DNA: TGCAGCGTTGAAGATTGGGGACAAGAGGCGTCAGATACGCAGTATTTT
CDR3 length: 16
V gene: TRBV29-1
clone size: .
J gene: TRBJ2-3
D gene: .

CDR3 protein: CASSGPPETGVLYEQYF
CDR3 DNA: TGTGCCAGCAGCGGTCCCCCCGAGACAGGGGTTCTCTACGAGCAGTACTTC
CDR3 length: 17
V gene: TRBV9
clone size: .
J gene: TRBJ2-7
D gene: TRBD1

CDR3 protein: CASSLGQNTEAFF
CDR3 DNA: TGTGCCAGCAGCTTAGGTCAGAACACTGAAGCTTTCTTT
CDR3 length: 13
V gene: TRBV7-9
clone size: .
J gene: TRBJ1-1
D gene: .

CDR3 protein: CASSSRLNTDTQYF
CDR3 DNA: TGTGCCAGCAGCTCCCGACTTAACACAGATACGCAGTATTTT
CDR3 length: 14
V gene: TRBV11-3
clone size: .
J gene: TRBJ2-3
D gene: .

CDR3 protein: CASSWAGGIYNEQFF
CDR3 DNA: TGTGCCAGCAGTTGGGCGGGAGGAATCTACAATGAGCAGTTCTTC
CDR3 length: 15
V gene: TRBV6-6
clone size: .
J gene: TRBJ2-1
D gene: TRBD2

CDR3 protein: CASSPGPSPYEQYF
CDR3 DNA: TGTGCCAGCAGCCCTGGGCCATCCCCCTACGAGCAGTACTTC
CDR3 length: 14
V gene: TRBV9
clone size: .
J gene: TRBJ2-7
D gene: .

CDR3 protein: CASSLPGNTEAFF
CDR3 DNA: TGTGCCAGCAGTTTACCAGGGAACACTGAAGCTTTCTTT
CDR3 length: 13
V gene: TRBV28
clone size: .
J gene: TRBJ1-1
D gene: .

CDR3 protein: CASPDRDSPLHF
CDR3 DNA: TGTGCCAGCCCCGACAGGGACTCACCCCTCCACTTT
CDR3 length: 12
V gene: TRBV27
clone size: .
J gene: TRBJ1-6
D gene: TRBD1

CDR3 protein: CASSLATSNYGYTF
CDR3 DNA: TGTGCCAGCAGCTTAGCCACATCTAACTATGGCTACACCTTC
CDR3 length: 14
V gene: TRBV7-2
clone size: .
J gene: TRBJ1-2
D gene: .

CDR3 protein: CASSVSLTSGRLPYNEQFF
CDR3 DNA: TGTGCCAGTAGTGTTTCCTTGACTAGCGGGAGGCTTCCTTACAATGAGCAGTTCTTC
CDR3 length: 19
V gene: TRBV19
clone size: .
J gene: TRBJ2-1
D gene: TRBD2

CDR3 protein: CASSRNTPYEQYF
CDR3 DNA: TGTGCCAGCAGTCGCAACACCCCCTACGAGCAGTACTTC
CDR3 length: 13
V gene: TRBV27
clone size: .
J gene: TRBJ2-7
D gene: .

CDR3 protein: CASSAPQGALTYGYTF
CDR3 DNA: TGTGCCAGCAGCGCCCCACAGGGGGCGCTTACCTATGGCTACACCTTC
CDR3 length: 16
V gene: TRBV5-4
clone size: .
J gene: TRBJ1-2
D gene: TRBD1

CDR3 protein: CASSFRGSGGTIYF
CDR3 DNA: TGTGCCAGCAGTTTTCGGGGGAGCGGAGGCACCATATATTTT
CDR3 length: 14
V gene: TRBV28
clone size: once
J gene: TRBJ1-3
D gene: .

CDR3 protein: CASRRGLSNTGELFF
CDR3 DNA: TGTGCCAGCAGGCGGGGACTTAGCAACACCGGGGAGCTGTTTTTT
CDR3 length: 15
V gene: TRBV27
clone size: few
J gene: TRBJ2-2
D gene: .

CDR3 protein: CASSLGRVFRETQYF
CDR3 DNA: TGTGCCAGCAGCTTAGGCAGGGTATTTCGCGAGACCCAGTACTTC
CDR3 length: 15
V gene: TRBV7-9
clone size: .
J gene: TRBJ2-5
D gene: .

CDR3 protein: CASGPTRTGGNEQYF
CDR3 DNA: TGTGCTAGTGGCCCGACGAGGACAGGGGGAAACGAGCAGTACTTC
CDR3 length: 15
V gene: TRBV12-5
clone size: .
J gene: TRBJ2-7
D gene: TRBD1

CDR3 protein: CASRGDPSGDTQYF
CDR3 DNA: TGTGCCAGCAGAGGCGACCCGTCCGGGGATACGCAGTATTTT
CDR3 length: 14
V gene: TRBV5-4
clone size: .
J gene: TRBJ2-3
D gene: .

CDR3 protein: CASSLVGGGSQPQHF
CDR3 DNA: TGTGCCAGCAGCTTAGTGGGCGGGGGCAGCCAGCCCCAGCATTTT
CDR3 length: 15
V gene: TRBV7-2
clone size: .
J gene: TRBJ1-5
D gene: .

CDR3 protein: CASSSKTGLIEQYF
CDR3 DNA: TGTGCCAGCAGTTCCAAGACAGGGCTAATCGAGCAGTACTTC
CDR3 length: 14
V gene: TRBV27
clone size: .
J gene: TRBJ2-7
D gene: TRBD1

CDR3 protein: CASSHVRPGNTDTQYF
CDR3 DNA: TGCGCCAGCAGCCATGTTAGACCGGGAAACACAGATACGCAGTATTTT
CDR3 length: 16
V gene: TRBV5-1
clone size: .
J gene: TRBJ2-3
D gene: .

CDR3 protein: CASRPARGNSPLHF
CDR3 DNA: TGTGCCAGCAGGCCCGCCAGGGGCAATTCACCCCTCCACTTT
CDR3 length: 14
V gene: TRBV28
clone size: .
J gene: TRBJ1-6
D gene: .

CDR3 protein: CASSFNPLYGYTF
CDR3 DNA: TGTGCCAGCAGTTTTAACCCACTTTATGGCTACACCTTC
CDR3 length: 13
V gene: TRBV12-3/TRBV12-4
clone size: .
J gene: TRBJ1-2
D gene: .

CDR3 protein: CASSFLGGSNQPQHF
CDR3 DNA: TGTGCCAGCAGCTTCCTGGGGGGGTCGAATCAGCCCCAGCATTTT
CDR3 length: 15
V gene: TRBV5-6
clone size: .
J gene: TRBJ1-5
D gene: .

CDR3 protein: CARGGSSNEQFF
CDR3 DNA: TGTGCCAGAGGGGGCTCATCCAATGAGCAGTTCTTC
CDR3 length: 12
V gene: TRBV7-9
clone size: .
J gene: TRBJ2-1
D gene: TRBD1

CDR3 protein: CASSIEAGRTEAFF
CDR3 DNA: TGTGCCAGTAGTATAGAGGCAGGGAGGACTGAAGCTTTCTTT
CDR3 length: 14
V gene: TRBV19
clone size: .
J gene: TRBJ1-1
D gene: .

CDR3 protein: CASSQSWEEQFF
CDR3 DNA: TGTGCCAGCAGCCAATCGTGGGAGGAGCAGTTCTTC
CDR3 length: 12
V gene: TRBV3-1/TRBV3-2
clone size: .
J gene: TRBJ2-1
D gene: .

CDR3 protein: CASSPTDSDGYTF
CDR3 DNA: TGTGCCAGCAGCCCCACCGACAGTGATGGCTACACCTTC
CDR3 length: 13
V gene: TRBV7-9
clone size: .
J gene: TRBJ1-2
D gene: .

CDR3 protein: CASSSDRLNTGELFF
CDR3 DNA: TGTGCCAGCAGTTCAGACAGGTTGAACACCGGGGAGCTGTTTTTT
CDR3 length: 15
V gene: TRBV6-2/TRBV6-3
clone size: few
J gene: TRBJ2-2
D gene: .

CDR3 protein: CASRDRERTEAFF
CDR3 DNA: TGTGCCAGTAGGGACAGGGAGAGGACTGAAGCTTTCTTT
CDR3 length: 13
V gene: TRBV19
clone size: .
J gene: TRBJ1-1
D gene: TRBD1

CDR3 protein: CASSFGGSFSYEQYF
CDR3 DNA: TGCGCCAGCAGCTTTGGCGGGAGTTTCTCCTACGAGCAGTACTTC
CDR3 length: 15
V gene: TRBV5-1
clone size: few
J gene: TRBJ2-7
D gene: TRBD2

CDR3 protein: CASSQDWGRTNTGELFF
CDR3 DNA: TGTGCCAGCAGCCAAGATTGGGGCCGAACGAACACCGGGGAGCTGTTTTTT
CDR3 length: 17
V gene: TRBV3-1/TRBV3-2
clone size: .
J gene: TRBJ2-2
D gene: .

CDR3 protein: CASSIAGGLYNEQFF
CDR3 DNA: TGTGCCAGTAGTATAGCGGGGGGACTCTACAATGAGCAGTTCTTC
CDR3 length: 15
V gene: TRBV19
clone size: .
J gene: TRBJ2-1
D gene: TRBD2

CDR3 protein: CASSQESRDGGPGDTQYF
CDR3 DNA: TGCGCCAGCAGCCAAGAGAGCCGTGACGGGGGGCCAGGAGATACGCAGTATTTT
CDR3 length: 18
V gene: TRBV4-3
clone size: .
J gene: TRBJ2-3
D gene: .